These T cell receptor beta chains were read from a single sample in a study of blood T cell repertoires in COVID-19. Assay used: immunoSEQ multiplex PCR; TCRdb lists only in-frame clones, some missing. Among fewer than 25,000 clones listed, around 86% were seen once. The specimen was peripheral blood. All receptors come from a woman older than 75 with active or convalescent COVID-19. CDR3s include the opening cysteine and the closing phenylalanine or tryptophan. D genes are given only for firm matches. Clone size is shown for a subset of rows, as once, few, many or a class of expanded clone.

TRBJ1-4,-,TRBV2,-,CASSEARTKLF,TGTGCCAGCAGTGAAGCAAGGACAAAGCTGTTT
TRBJ2-5,TRBD1,TRBV7-2,-,CASSPQTGYQETQYF,TGTGCCAGCAGCCCACAGACAGGGTACCAAGAGACCCAGTACTTC
TRBJ1-1,-,TRBV5-4,-,CASSYPGTGIAEAFF,TGTGCCAGCAGCTATCCCGGGACTGGTATAGCTGAAGCTTTCTTT
TRBJ1-5,TRBD1,TRBV28,-,CASSSLDRVRQPQHF,TGTGCCAGCAGTTCACTTGACAGGGTGCGTCAGCCCCAGCATTTT
TRBJ2-2,TRBD1,TRBV6-5,-,CASRATGPTGELFF,TGTGCCAGCAGGGCGACAGGGCCCACCGGGGAGCTGTTTTTT
TRBJ2-3,-,TRBV4-1,-,CASSQGLASADTQYF,TGCGCCAGCAGCCAAGGTCTAGCGAGCGCAGATACGCAGTATTTT
TRBJ2-3,TRBD2,TRBV5-1,-,CASSLREANTDTQYF,TGCGCCAGCAGCTTGCGGGAGGCTAACACAGATACGCAGTATTTT
TRBJ1-5,-,TRBV27,-,CASSFQSNQPQHF,TGTGCCAGCAGTTTCCAGAGCAATCAGCCCCAGCATTTT
TRBJ1-1,TRBD1,TRBV18,few,CASSPVQGDTEAFF,TGTGCCAGCTCACCCGTACAGGGGGACACTGAAGCTTTCTTT
TRBJ2-4,-,TRBV9,-,CASSVGAGAAKNIQYF,TGTGCCAGCAGCGTAGGGGCAGGGGCGGCCAAAAACATTCAGTACTTC
TRBJ2-2,TRBD1,TRBV2,-,CASSVGQGNTGELFF,TGTGCCAGCAGTGTAGGACAGGGGAACACCGGGGAGCTGTTTTTT
TRBJ2-2,-,TRBV5-1,-,CASSLGHPNTGELFF,TGCGCCAGCAGCCTGGGACACCCGAACACCGGGGAGCTGTTTTTT
TRBJ2-7,TRBD2,TRBV5-1,-,CATRTSIGHEQYF,TGCGCCACCAGGACTAGCATTGGCCACGAGCAGTACTTC
TRBJ2-5,-,TRBV18,-,CASSREETQYF,TGTGCCAGCTCACGCGAAGAGACCCAGTACTTC
TRBJ1-2,-,TRBV12-3/TRBV12-4,-,CASSLAPGDGYTF,TGTGCCAGCAGTTTAGCGCCGGGGGATGGCTACACCTTC
TRBJ2-5,TRBD2,TRBV7-2,-,CASSSYGGGQETQYF,TGTGCCAGCAGCTCGTATGGCGGGGGCCAAGAGACCCAGTACTTC
TRBJ2-1,-,TRBV3-1/TRBV3-2,-,CASSQDHYEQFF,TGTGCCAGCAGCCAAGATCACTATGAGCAGTTCTTC
TRBJ2-2,TRBD2,TRBV5-1,once,CASSLANGRRTGELFF,TGCGCCAGCAGCTTGGCCAACGGGAGGCGCACCGGGGAGCTGTTTTTT
TRBJ2-7,TRBD1,TRBV19,once,CASKGTGEYEQYF,TGTGCCAGTAAGGGGACAGGGGAGTACGAGCAGTACTTC
TRBJ1-3,TRBD1,TRBV27,-,CASRRTGAGNTIYF,TGTGCCAGCAGACGGACAGGGGCTGGAAACACCATATATTTT
TRBJ2-2,TRBD2,TRBV7-2,-,CASRQTGGRLTGELFF,TGTGCCAGCAGACAAACGGGGGGACGCCTCACCGGGGAGCTGTTTTTT
TRBJ1-3,-,TRBV7-2,-,CASSSLPGGNTIYF,TGTGCCAGCAGCTCCCTACCAGGGGGAAACACCATATATTTT
TRBJ1-4,TRBD1,TRBV14,-,CASSELTGESGEKLFF,TGTGCCAGCAGTGAACTAACAGGGGAGTCCGGTGAAAAACTGTTTTTT
TRBJ1-2,TRBD1,TRBV25-1,-,CASSELGQGTHYGYTF,TGTGCCAGCAGTGAATTGGGACAGGGGACTCACTATGGCTACACCTTC
TRBJ1-1,-,TRBV11-2,-,CASSLATGGRAFF,TGTGCCAGCAGCTTAGCAACTGGGGGGAGGGCTTTCTTT
TRBJ1-2,TRBD1,TRBV18,-,CASSQTGGYGYTF,TGTGCCAGCTCCCAGACAGGGGGCTATGGCTACACCTTC
TRBJ2-5,TRBD1,TRBV7-8,-,CASSFDRGSQETQYF,TGTGCCAGCAGCTTCGACAGGGGTAGCCAAGAGACCCAGTACTTC
TRBJ1-1,-,TRBV6-6,-,CASSYQELNTEAFF,TGTGCCAGCAGTTACCAAGAGCTGAACACTGAAGCTTTCTTT
TRBJ1-1,-,TRBV7-9,-,CASSSIRQPGHF,TGTGCCAGCAGCTCTATTAGACAGCCCGGGCACTTT
TRBJ1-1,-,TRBV3-1/TRBV3-2,-,CASSHAMNTEAFF,TGTGCCAGCAGCCATGCTATGAACACTGAAGCTTTCTTT
TRBJ2-2,-,TRBV2,-,CASFPLATTFGELFF,TGTGCCAGCTTCCCGCTAGCGACTACTTTCGGGGAGCTATTTTTT
TRBJ2-7,TRBD1,TRBV20-1,-,CSAGQGNEQYF,TGCAGTGCTGGACAGGGAAACGAGCAGTACTTC
TRBJ2-7,-,TRBV18,-,CASSQKQGHEQYF,TGTGCCAGCTCGCAAAAACAGGGCCACGAGCAGTACTTC
TRBJ2-7,-,TRBV12-3/TRBV12-4,-,CASSFRGAYEQYF,TGTGCCAGCAGTTTTAGGGGCGCGTACGAGCAGTACTTC
TRBJ1-2,TRBD1,TRBV28,-,CASSFPGTGGYGYTF,TGTGCCAGCAGTTTTCCCGGGACAGGGGGCTATGGCTACACCTTC
TRBJ1-1,-,TRBV19,-,CASSTLMNTEAFF,TGTGCCAGTAGCACATTAATGAACACTGAAGCTTTCTTT
TRBJ2-7,TRBD1,TRBV25-1,-,CASSELGTAGSSYEQYF,TGTGCCAGCAGTGAATTGGGGACAGCAGGATCCTCCTACGAGCAGTACTTC
TRBJ2-5,-,TRBV5-1,-,CASSDLARRGQETQYF,TGCGCCAGCAGCGACTTAGCGAGAAGGGGGCAAGAGACCCAGTACTTC
TRBJ2-3,-,TRBV7-3,few,CASSWDSGGTDTQYF,TGTGCCAGCAGCTGGGACTCCGGAGGAACAGATACGCAGTATTTT
TRBJ1-2,-,TRBV7-3,-,CASSLNGVANYGYTF,TGTGCCAGCAGCTTAAATGGTGTAGCTAACTATGGCTACACCTTC
TRBJ2-7,TRBD1,TRBV7-3,-,CASRSPGQGPEQYF,TGTGCCAGCAGGTCACCGGGACAGGGACCCGAGCAGTACTTC
TRBJ2-7,TRBD1,TRBV9,-,CASSSGQGKGPFDEQYF,TGTGCCAGCAGCTCGGGACAGGGGAAGGGGCCCTTCGACGAGCAGTACTTC
TRBJ1-1,-,TRBV7-9,-,CASSLADTLNTEAFF,TGTGCCAGCAGCTTAGCGGACACCTTGAACACTGAAGCTTTCTTT
TRBJ2-7,TRBD1,TRBV29-1,-,CSVGGTGYYEQYF,TGCAGCGTAGGTGGGACAGGGTACTACGAGCAGTACTTC
TRBJ1-1,TRBD1,TRBV6-5,-,CASSYSRTGKAFF,TGTGCCAGCAGTTACTCTCGGACAGGAAAAGCTTTCTTT
TRBJ2-7,-,TRBV21-1,-,CASSKNHRGLGYEQYF,TGTGCCAGCAGCAAAAATCACAGGGGTCTTGGATACGAGCAGTACTTC
TRBJ1-2,TRBD1,TRBV2,-,CASRRDRELRHLYGYTF,TGTGCCAGCAGGAGGGACAGGGAACTACGCCATCTTTATGGCTACACCTTC
TRBJ1-2,TRBD1,TRBV19,-,CASSGDRRQYGYTF,TGTGCCAGTAGTGGGGACAGGAGACAATATGGCTACACCTTC
TRBJ1-2,-,TRBV15,-,CATSRDQMNYGYTF,TGTGCCACCAGCAGAGATCAGATGAACTATGGCTACACCTTC
TRBJ2-1,TRBD1,TRBV6-5,few,CASSSSTGASEQFF,TGTGCCAGCAGCTCAAGTACAGGGGCTAGTGAGCAGTTCTTC
TRBJ2-7,-,TRBV9,-,CASSVDPTRSSYEQYF,TGTGCCAGCAGCGTAGATCCCACACGAAGCTCCTACGAGCAGTACTTC
TRBJ2-7,TRBD2,TRBV3-1/TRBV3-2,-,CASSQDGYFAGAHEQYF,TGTGCCAGCAGCCAAGATGGGTACTTTGCGGGAGCACACGAGCAGTACTTC
TRBJ2-3,-,TRBV24-1,-,CATSDFLTGTDTQYF,TGTGCCACCAGTGATTTCCTAACAGGCACAGATACGCAGTATTTT
TRBJ2-1,TRBD2,TRBV18,-,CASSSTSGGYNEQFF,TGTGCCAGCTCTTCGACTAGCGGGGGCTACAATGAGCAGTTCTTC
TRBJ2-7,-,TRBV7-2,-,CASTSPGGGYEQYF,TGTGCCAGCACCTCGCCCGGGGGTGGCTACGAGCAGTACTTC
TRBJ2-5,-,TRBV28,-,CASSPRLAQETQYF,TGTGCCAGCAGTCCACGACTCGCTCAAGAGACCCAGTACTTC
TRBJ2-7,-,TRBV5-6,-,CASTHLSGYEQYF,TGTGCCAGCACCCATCTCTCAGGCTACGAGCAGTACTTC
TRBJ1-2,-,TRBV12-3/TRBV12-4,-,CASSSGRWYGYTF,TGTGCCAGCAGTTCCGGGAGATGGTATGGCTACACCTTC
TRBJ1-2,TRBD1,TRBV19,-,CATKLQGGSFYGYTF,TGTGCCACTAAACTACAGGGGGGCTCCTTCTATGGCTACACCTTC
TRBJ2-7,-,TRBV19,-,CASSFRDTELGEQYF,TGTGCCAGTAGTTTCCGGGACACCGAATTGGGCGAGCAGTACTTC